The rows below give T cell receptor beta chains drawn from one sample of a study of metastatic and nonmetastatic thyroid tumors. TCRdb re-clonotyped the PCR reads via MiXCR. The repertoire holds about 27,000 clones, with 15% as singletons. The sequenced sample consisted of blood. Receptors originate from a male donor with papillary thyroid cancer or a benign thyroid nodule (not recorded which). Some clones in this sample may be carry-over from other donors' samples. CDR3s include the opening cysteine and the closing phenylalanine or tryptophan. D genes are given only for firm matches.

TRBJ2-1	NA	TRBV7-6	CASSTGLDYNEQFF
TRBJ2-3	NA	TRBV3-1	CASSQDKKTPRTDTQYF
TRBJ2-3	NA	TRBV10-1	CASSSARATDTQYF
TRBJ2-4	NA	TRBV4-1	CASSQRGPGECENIQYF
TRBJ2-7	TRBD2	TRBV6-2/TRBV6-3	CASNNPRGGNEQYF
TRBJ1-5	NA	TRBV12-5	CASGLVPSNQPQHF
TRBJ2-7	NA	TRBV3-1	CASSQVSDRNYEQYF
TRBJ2-7	TRBD2	TRBV4-1	CASNQSYPGTMTEQYF
TRBJ2-7	NA	TRBV20-1	CSARPPSRDMLHEQYF
TRBJ2-2	TRBD2	TRBV7-3	CASSLSSGKGGELFF
TRBJ2-7	TRBD1	TRBV18	CASSLGQGKANEQYF
TRBJ1-4	NA	TRBV6-1	CASRLSGLGTTNEKLFF
TRBJ1-4	TRBD1	TRBV6-1	CASSRETGGVEKLFF
TRBJ1-6	TRBD1	TRBV6-2/TRBV6-3	CASSPGTGGFNSPLHF
TRBJ1-3	NA	TRBV20-1	CSASGQVEITIYF
TRBJ1-6	NA	TRBV2	CASHSGGNSPLHF
TRBJ2-2	NA	TRBV30	CALSPGTDLTGEQFF
TRBJ2-1	NA	TRBV6-1	CASSPGISWNEQFF
TRBJ2-7	NA	TRBV2	CASAFGTAGYEQYF
TRBJ2-7	TRBD1	TRBV9	CASSERQGRAGEQYF
TRBJ2-2	NA	TRBV6-5	CASSSAKGLAGELFF
TRBJ2-2	NA	TRBV6-1	CASGVHGDTGELFF
TRBJ2-7	TRBD1	TRBV5-1	CASSFLGSGQSYEQYF
TRBJ2-2	NA	TRBV6-1	CATLDRSGWIGELFF
TRBJ1-2	TRBD1	TRBV11-3	CASSFPGQGKAFF
TRBJ2-7	NA	TRBV20-1	CSARAGSTGSEQYF
TRBJ1-2	NA	TRBV27	CASSLSRATDYGYTF
TRBJ1-5	TRBD1	TRBV30	CACSAVTGAYSNQPQHF